The source of this TCR beta chain is a study of OX40 agonist ivuxolimab in advanced cancers. Study summary: Patients were dosed with the agonistic anti-OX40 (CD134) antibody ivuxolimab. A partial response was reached by three patients: one with hepatocellular carcinoma and two with cutaneous melanoma.

General study points: Undetermined was the antigen specificity of the expanded peripheral T cells.

Measured with immunoSEQ multiplex PCR; TCRdb has only the in-frame clones, and not every one. In the table there are about 96,000 clones, under 90% of which are singletons. Concerning this clone: Its antigen is currently unknown.

Trimming left V 3 bases short and J 1 base short, with 9 bases between. The length of the CDR3 is 14 residues. Germline CDR1 is SEHNR and CDR2 is FQNEAQ (reference sequence). The TCR was taken from an adult with an advanced solid tumor such as melanoma, head and neck, liver or kidney cancer. Sample: CD4+ or CD8+ T cells sorted from blood, taken in a trial of the OX40 agonist ivuxolimab. J is TRBJ2-5 and V is TRBV7-9, with D perhaps assigned TRBD1 or TRBD2 (5 bases each). CDR3 in amino acids: CASSFSGAQETQYF. The CDR3 nucleotides read TGTGCCAGCAGCTTCTCCGGGGCCCAAGAGACCCAGTACTTC.